These 30 T cell receptor beta chains share one sample of origin, sequenced in a study of blood T cell repertoires in COVID-19. TCRdb keeps only in-frame clones here, not all; method: immunoSEQ multiplex PCR. In the table there are 270,000 or so clones, around 88% of which are singletons. The sequencing input was PBMCs or T cells enriched from blood (not recorded which). These receptors were collected from a woman between 35 and 50 years old with acute COVID-19.

The chain recombines TRBV28 with TRBJ2-1; 10 bases line up with TRBD2. The CDR3 consists of 17 residues. Germline lookup yields CDR1 MDHEN and CDR2 SYDVKM. V lost 3 bases, J lost 7 bases, and 12 bases stayed unmatched. The chain's CDR3 is CASSLLSYASGSNEQFF. CDR3 nucleotide sequence: TGTGCCAGCAGTTTGCTATCGTATGCTAGCGGGAGTAATGAGCAGTTCTTC.

V usage is TRBV19 and J usage is TRBJ1-5; D might be TRBD1 (6 bases). There are 18 residues in the CDR3. Germline loops: CDR1 LNHDA, CDR2 SQIVND (reference sequence). V shed 4 bases and J shed 0 bases, with 19 bases lying between them. CDR3 residues: CASSRTLRDTHSNQPQHF. In DNA, the CDR3 is TGTGCCAGTAGTAGAACCCTCCGGGACACCCATAGCAATCAGCCCCAGCATTTT. Full variable domain (missing parts from reference TRBV19 and TRBJ1-5): DGGITQSPKYLFRKEGQNVTLSCEQNLNHDAMYWYRQDPGQGLRLIYYSQIVNDFQKGDIAEGYSVSREKKESFPLTVTSAQKNPTAFYLCASSRTLRDTHSNQPQHFGDGTRLSIL.

The chain links TRBV28 to TRBJ2-7, with 7 bases fitting TRBD2. Germline CDR1 MDHEN, CDR2 SYDVKM. With V trimmed by 6 bases and J by 0 bases, 14 bases remained unmatched. This CDR3 has 17 residues. Written as DNA, the CDR3 is TGTGCCAGCAGACCCAACCGGGGAGCGGGAAACTCCTACGAGCAGTACTTC. Its protein is CASRPNRGAGNSYEQYF.

This clone is a singleton in its sample. This rearrangement joins TRBV30 to TRBJ1-6; D gene ambiguous. The ends were cut back, 0 bases at V and 4 bases at J, with 7 bases in the middle. Germline values: CDR1 GTSNPN, CDR2 SVGIG (reference sequence). The CDR3 is 14 amino acids. CDR3 nucleotide sequence: TGTGCCTGGAGTGTACTCAATTATAATTCACCCCTCCACTTT. Translation: CAWSVLNYNSPLHF.

The chain has TRBV19 and TRBJ1-5; no definite D call. CDR3 size: 13 residues. V lost 7 bases and J 6 bases, leaving 13 bases between the germline ends. The germline V gene has CDR1 LNHDA and CDR2 SQIVND (reference sequence). The CDR3 bases are TGTGCCAGTACCAATCGGGAGGGTCAGCCCCAGCATTTT. It encodes CASTNREGQPQHF.

J is TRBJ1-5 and V is TRBV24-1, with D maybe TRBD1 (5 bases). The CDR3 consists of 15 residues. In germline, CDR1 is KGHDR, CDR2 SFDVKD. Trimming removed 6 bases at V and 6 bases at J, with 17 bases between. In DNA form, the CDR3 reads TGTGCCACCAGTAACACGACCGGGGGAATTCAGCCCCAGCATTTT. Protein product: CATSNTTGGIQPQHF.

The chain combines TRBV2 with TRBJ2-3, with TRBD2 matching over 8 bases. The CDR3 runs to 15 residues. Germline V lookup: CDR1 SNHLY, CDR2 FYNNEI. The ends lost 7 bases at V and 2 bases at J; junction bases unmatched: 8. As DNA, the CDR3 is TGTGCCAGCATAGGAATAGCGGGACCCACAGATACGCAGTATTTT. Translated, it gives CASIGIAGPTDTQYF. Based on the CDR3 plus reference TRBV2 and TRBJ2-3, the full variable domain is EPEVTQTPSHQVTQMGQEVILRCVPISNHLYFYWYRQILGQKVEFLVSFYNNEISEKSEIFDDQFSVERPDGSNFTLKIRSTKLEDSAMYFCASIGIAGPTDTQYFGPGTRLTVL.

The J gene is TRBJ2-6, the V gene TRBV5-1, with 9 positions matching TRBD1. Germline-derived CDR1 and CDR2 are SGHRS and YFSETQ. V dropped 2 bases and J dropped 0; count of bases not matched to a gene: 12. The CDR3 is 20 residues long. CDR3 protein: CASSFYPPGQGDSGANVLTF. CDR3 in DNA: TGCGCCAGCAGCTTTTATCCGCCGGGACAGGGCGACTCTGGGGCCAACGTCCTGACTTTC.

This clone was recorded a few times. J is TRBJ1-5 and V is TRBV5-4; TRBD1 might be the D (5 bases). The V gene's germline CDR1 is SGHNT and CDR2 YYREEE (reference sequence). The CDR3 has 16 amino acids. Trimming left V 4 bases short and J 5 bases short, with 19 bases between. The DNA for the CDR3 is TGTGCCAGCAGCAACCTAGAGGCGGTAGGGGATCAGCCCCAGCATTTT. Protein product: CASSNLEAVGDQPQHF. Full variable domain (remainder filled in from reference TRBV5-4 and TRBJ1-5): ETGVTQSPTHLIKTRGQQVTLRCSSQSGHNTVSWYQQALGQGPQFIFQYYREEENGRGNFPPRFSGLQFPNYSSELNVNALELDDSALYLCASSNLEAVGDQPQHFGDGTRLSIL.

The rearrangement joins TRBV7-2 to TRBJ1-6, with TRBD1 as a possible D gene (6 bases). Trimming took 5 bases from V and 5 from J, leaving 13 bases between them. Germline lookup yields CDR1 SGHTA and CDR2 FQGNSA. This CDR3 region has 15 residues. The CDR3 sequence: CASSTGTFNNSPLHF. In DNA form, the CDR3 reads TGTGCCAGCAGCACTGGGACATTTAATAATTCACCCCTCCACTTT.

The chain couples TRBV27 to TRBJ1-1; tentatively, D is TRBD1 (6 bases). V shed 5 bases and J shed 0 bases, with 13 bases lying between them. Germline assignment: CDR1 MNHEY and CDR2 SMNVEV (reference sequence). The CDR3 totals 15 residues. DNA of the CDR3: TGTGCCAGCAGTCCACAGGGTAGGATGAACACTGAAGCTTTCTTT. It is translated as CASSPQGRMNTEAFF.

This chain links TRBV27 with TRBJ1-2; D is ambiguous. The CDR3 has 16 amino acids. Germline-derived CDR1 and CDR2 are MNHEY and SMNVEV (reference sequence). Trimming cost V 3 bases and J 2 bases, with 16 bases left between them. The DNA of the CDR3 is TGTGCCAGCAGTTTTTATCCCACAGAAACGAACTATGGCTACACCTTC. This encodes CASSFYPTETNYGYTF.

The DNA of the CDR3 is TGTGCCAGCTCCCCAGGGCAGCCGGAATTGAACACTGAAGCTTTCTTT. As protein: CASSPGQPELNTEAFF. J is TRBJ1-1 and V is TRBV18; perhaps TRBD1 as D (5 bases). This CDR3 comprises 16 residues. V was pared by 6 bases and J by 0 bases, with 17 bases between. Per the germline V gene, CDR1 is KGHSH and CDR2 is LQKENI.

The chain carries TRBV6-5 and TRBJ1-2; D gene unclear. Germline CDR1 reads MNHEY; CDR2 reads SVGAGI. The CDR3 is 13 residues long. The V and J ends lost 2 bases and 7 bases respectively, with 11 bases between them. CDR3 DNA sequence: TGTGCCAGCAGTTACACACACAGCTCTGGCTACACCTTC. Its protein is CASSYTHSSGYTF.

The chain carries TRBV12-3 or TRBV12-4 and TRBJ1-5; D gene uncertain. CDR3 length equals 13 residues. V lost 2 bases and J lost 4, with 6 bases in between. CDR3 nucleotide sequence: TGTGCCAGCAGTTTATCCCAGAATCAGCCCCAGCATTTT. Protein product: CASSLSQNQPQHF.

The J gene is TRBJ2-3, the V gene TRBV6-5; possibly TRBD1 for D (5 bases). The CDR3 loop spans 15 amino acids. Germline values: CDR1 MNHEY, CDR2 SVGAGI. V lost 0 bases and J lost 0, with 7 bases in between. The CDR3 DNA reads TGTGCCAGCAGTTACTCTGGGGCTAGCACAGATACGCAGTATTTT. It yields the protein CASSYSGASTDTQYF.

This clone was seen once. The CDR3 sequence: CASSLAGVNYEQYF. In nucleotides, the CDR3 is TGTGCCAGCAGCTTAGCGGGAGTTAACTACGAGCAGTACTTC. The chain employs TRBV7-9 and TRBJ2-7, with D tentatively TRBD2 (5 bases). The CDR3 spans 14 residues. CDR1 is SEHNR and CDR2 is FQNEAQ in the germline V gene (reference sequence). V lost 0 bases and J lost 3, with 9 bases in between.

This clone was detected a few times. The chain joins TRBV24-1 to TRBJ2-1; 12 bases map to TRBD2. The CDR3 extends over 18 amino acids. Trimming at V came to 2 bases and at J to 4 bases, leaving 8 bases not matched to a gene. Germline V gene sequence: CDR1 KGHDR, CDR2 SFDVKD. The CDR3 region is CATSDSTSGRTGYNEQFF. The CDR3, as DNA: TGTGCCACCAGTGATTCGACTAGCGGGAGAACAGGTTACAATGAGCAGTTCTTC.

The gene calls are TRBV12-2 and TRBJ2-2; TRBD1, the D gene given by the table, was not confirmed from the DNA. TRBV12-2 is a documented pseudogene. This CDR3 comprises 14 residues. CDR3 protein: CARPAGKGTGELFF. The CDR3 coding sequence is TGTGCAAGACCGGCAGGGAAGGGCACCGGGGAGCTGTTTTTT.

This chain uses TRBV6-2 or TRBV6-3 with TRBJ1-5; D perhaps matches TRBD1 (6 bases). The CDR3 length is 13 residues. The germline gives CDR1 MNHEY, CDR2 SVGEGT. The V end lost 6 bases, the J end lost 5 bases, and 11 bases lay between the germline ends. CDR3 residues: CASSQDSDQPQHF. CDR3 DNA: TGTGCCAGCAGCCAGGACAGTGATCAGCCCCAGCATTTT.

This clone was detected once. The chain combines TRBV6-6 with TRBJ1-6, with TRBD1 matching over 9 bases. The trim removed 4 bases at V and 11 bases at J, leaving 9 bases unmatched. Germline V CDR1 and CDR2: MNHNY, SVGAGI (reference sequence). The CDR3 contains 15 residues. DNA for the CDR3: TGTGCCAGCAGTTCCTCAACAGGGGGCGGGACACCCCTCCACTTT. Its protein product is CASSSSTGGGTPLHF.

The chain couples TRBV5-6 to TRBJ2-5, with 12 bases aligning to TRBD2. The CDR3 is made up of 15 amino acids. The V gene's germline CDR1 is SGHDT and CDR2 YYEEEE. Unmatched junction bases numbered 6, after V lost 6 bases and J lost 3 bases. CDR3 region: CASTRRLAGEETQYF. Here the CDR3 DNA reads TGTGCCAGCACCAGGAGACTAGCGGGAGAAGAGACCCAGTACTTC.

V is TRBV7-2 and J is TRBJ1-2, with 7 nucleotides matching TRBD1. V trimming: 5 bases; J trimming: 8 bases; junction bases outside the gene matches: 11. The length of the CDR3 is 14 residues. CDR1 is SGHTA, CDR2 FQGNSA, per germline. CDR3 in DNA: TGTGCCAGCAGCAAAATACAGGGGCGGGACGGCTACACCTTC. It yields the protein CASSKIQGRDGYTF.

The chain carries TRBV29-1 and TRBJ2-1; 9 bases agree with TRBD2. This CDR3 has 16 amino acids. Germline CDR1 is SQVTM and CDR2 is ANQGSEA. Trimming took 3 bases from V and 1 from J; bases not matched to a gene: 7. The CDR3 is CSVDPSSGESYNEQFF. DNA for the CDR3: TGCAGCGTTGACCCATCTAGCGGGGAGTCCTACAATGAGCAGTTCTTC.

The chain uses TRBV5-1 and TRBJ2-3; 12 bases line up with TRBD2. Germline V gene lookup returns CDR1 SGHRS and CDR2 YFSETQ. The V gene end was trimmed by 0 bases and the J gene end by 3 bases; junction bases not matched to a gene: 5. CDR3 length equals 17 residues. The CDR3 DNA is TGCGCCAGCAGCTTGGGACTAGCGGGAGCTAGGACAGATACGCAGTATTTT. The encoded protein is CASSLGLAGARTDTQYF.

Details on this clone: One end of the junction is discordant with germline, which a read error may explain. V gene TRBV6-2 or TRBV6-3 combines with J gene TRBJ1-1; D remains ambiguous. Per germline, CDR1 MNHEY and CDR2 SVGEGT. CDR3 length equals 11 residues. The CDR3 reads CASSNTMARLF. CDR3 DNA: TGTGCCAGCAGTAACACAATGGCCCGATTATTT.

The chain employs TRBV29-1 and TRBJ1-2, with 10 bases identical to TRBD1. Germline loops: CDR1 SQVTM, CDR2 ANQGSEA. The CDR3 loop spans 14 amino acids. After removal of 3 bases from V and 5 bases from J, the junction contained 6 bases not matched to a gene. The CDR3 here is CSVERQGASYGYTF. The CDR3 nucleotides read TGCAGCGTTGAGAGACAGGGGGCATCATATGGCTACACCTTC. Based on the CDR3 plus reference TRBV29-1 and TRBJ1-2, the full variable domain is SAVISQKPSRDICQRGTSLTIQCQVDSQVTMMFWYRQQPGQSLTLIATANQGSEATYESGFVIDKFPISRPNLTFSTLTVSNMSPEDSSIYLCSVERQGASYGYTFGSGTRLTVV.

The chain has TRBV7-8 and TRBJ2-6, with a tentative D call TRBD1 (5 bases). The CDR3 has 16 residues. V lost 0 bases to trimming and J lost 4 bases, with 10 bases between them. Germline-derived CDR1 and CDR2 are SGHVS and FQNEAQ. The CDR3 reads CASSLARVRGANVLTF. In nucleotides, the CDR3 is TGTGCCAGCAGCTTAGCCAGGGTTAGGGGGGCCAACGTCCTGACTTTC.

This chain links TRBV6-1 with TRBJ2-6, with 10 bases matching TRBD1. The germline V gene has CDR1 MNHNS and CDR2 SASEGT. The CDR3 runs 19 residues. J gave up 3 bases and V 2 bases, and 10 bases lay outside the gene matches. The CDR3 loop is CASSEPRQGASGGANVLTF. The CDR3 nucleotides read TGTGCCAGCAGTGAACCAAGACAGGGGGCGAGTGGTGGGGCCAACGTCCTGACTTTC.

This chain connects TRBV7-2 to TRBJ1-6, with TRBD1 as a possible D gene (5 bases). The CDR3 contains 17 residues. Germline V gene sequence: CDR1 SGHTA, CDR2 FQGNSA. The V end lost 1 base, the J end lost 5 bases, and 15 bases lay between the germline ends. Written as DNA, the CDR3 is TGTGCCAGCAGCTTAGTATCGGCAGGAGGGGATAATTCACCCCTCCACTTT. Protein: CASSLVSAGGDNSPLHF.